The TCR beta chain under discussion was sequenced for a study of shared T cell receptors in the human thymus. Repertoires were generated with immunoSEQ multiplex PCR, while TCRdb's copy carries only in-frame clones and drops some. Here the sample spans about 660,000 clones, about 90% being singletons. This clone appeared a single time. CDR3 length: 16 amino acids. Trimming cost V 0 bases and J 6 bases, with 15 bases left between them. Germline assignment: CDR1 SGHRS and CDR2 YFSETQ. These data also featured in a second study, about human thymus T cells. That study adds: Resections from corrective heart surgery supplied the thymus tissue. Thymic and blood repertoires seemed to favor certain V and J genes. Related research described strongly overlapping thymic repertoires in unrelated people.

The rearrangement links TRBV5-1 to TRBJ2-2; the D gene is possibly TRBD2 (5 bases). The clonotype comes from a boy under three years old with a congenital heart defect. The sequencing sample was made of thymocytes. This chain's CDR3 is CASSLERSPEAGELFF. The CDR3 region has the DNA TGCGCCAGCAGCTTGGAGCGTTCCCCGGAGGCCGGGGAGCTGTTTTTT.